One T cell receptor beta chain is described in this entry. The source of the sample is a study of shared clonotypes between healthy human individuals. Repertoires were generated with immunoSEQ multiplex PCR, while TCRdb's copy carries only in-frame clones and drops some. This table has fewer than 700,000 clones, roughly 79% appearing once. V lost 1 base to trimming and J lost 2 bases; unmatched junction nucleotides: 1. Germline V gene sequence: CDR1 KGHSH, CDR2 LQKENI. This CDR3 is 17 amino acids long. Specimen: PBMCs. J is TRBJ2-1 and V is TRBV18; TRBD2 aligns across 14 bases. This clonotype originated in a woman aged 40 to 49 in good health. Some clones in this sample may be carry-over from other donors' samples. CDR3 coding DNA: TGTGCCAGCTCACCACGGACTAGCGGGAGGCCCTACAATGAGCAGTTCTTC. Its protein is CASSPRTSGRPYNEQFF.